This T cell receptor (beta chain) derives from a study of blood T cells in healthy people across ages. General study points: Estimates drawn from one million T cells were deemed to understate diversity. Significant beta diversity loss was already apparent by age about 42, declining roughly linearly.

A word on this clonotype: What it binds is unknown. A much more abundant neighbour one base away suggests this may be a read error.

PBMCs numbering at least 7 million were isolated per sample. Primers used in a second PCR of roughly 6 to 12 cycles were a sample-barcoded 5' primer and a J-beta primer mix. Sequencing recovered at least 2.5 million CDR3-containing paired-end reads from each sample. TCRdb re-called the 5' RACE reads with MiXCR, one entry per CDR3 protein. The sample lists about 640,000 distinct CDR3 sequences; roughly 43% were seen once. The sequence was obtained from a man older than 75 in good health. Sequenced: blood.

The CDR3 coding sequence is TGTGCCAGCAGCGTTTACGAGGGAAGGGAGCAGTACTTC. Translating it yields CASSVYEGREQYF. The rearrangement links TRBV7-9 to TRBJ2-5; weak D call: TRBD2 (5 bases). CDR1 and CDR2 (germline): SEHNR, FQNEAQ (reference sequence). This CDR3 has 13 residues. Between the trimmed V and J ends, which lost 5 bases and 11 bases, there was a span of 18 bases.